One sample yielded the 30 T cell receptor beta chains listed below, sequenced in a study of identical twins. Using its own MiXCR run on the 5' RACE reads, TCRdb lists one record per CDR3 protein. The sample includes about 690,000 distinct CDR3 sequences, roughly 6% of them seen just once. The sequencing input was naive T cells sorted from blood. Receptors originate from a young man in good health.

This sequence joins TRBV27 and TRBJ2-3, with 8 positions matching TRBD2. Trimming took 3 bases from V and 11 from J; bases not matched to a gene: 10. Germline V gene lookup returns CDR1 MNHEY and CDR2 SMNVEV (reference sequence). The CDR3 has 14 residues. The CDR3 loop reads CASSFLSGEGVQYF. CDR3 nucleotide sequence: TGTGCCAGCAGTTTTCTTAGCGGGGAGGGGGTGCAGTATTTT.

This clonotype was observed a single time. A single base separates this from a much larger clone, so it may be a read error. The gene calls are TRBV6-2 or TRBV6-3 and TRBJ2-1; perhaps TRBD1 as D (6 bases). V was clipped by 7 bases and J by 0 bases, with 22 bases between them. This CDR3 is built from 18 residues. CDR1 MNHEY and CDR2 SVGEGT come from the germline V gene. Here the CDR3 reads CASTEPRLRGASYNEQFF. The CDR3 DNA sequence: TGTGCCAGCACCGAACCAAGACTCAGGGGAGCCTCCTACAATGAGCAGTTCTTC.

The V call is TRBV16, the J call TRBJ2-7; the D is unclear. Trimming left V 2 bases short and J 0 bases short, with 11 bases between. The CDR3 length is 15 residues. Looked up from germline, CDR1 is KGHSY and CDR2 is FQNENV. The CDR3 reads CASSQNVASSYEQYF. CDR3 in DNA: TGTGCCAGCAGCCAAAACGTGGCGTCCTCCTACGAGCAGTACTTC.

This clonotype has at least ten counts. V usage is TRBV6-5 and J usage is TRBJ2-7; a possible D gene is TRBD1 (5 bases). V lost 0 bases to trimming and J lost 1 base, with 10 bases between them. The CDR3 consists of 15 residues. Germline V gene data show CDR1 as MNHEY and CDR2 as SVGAGI. The CDR3 DNA follows: TGTGCCAGCAGTTACTCGAGACAGATGTCCTACGAGCAGTACTTC. It codes for CASSYSRQMSYEQYF.

Only a few counts were recorded for this clonotype. The junction does not match germline at one end; this may be a read error. This rearrangement joins TRBV2 to TRBJ2-2; D remains ambiguous. Germline loops: CDR1 SNHLY, CDR2 FYNNEI. CDR3 length: 14 amino acids. The CDR3 DNA sequence: TGTGCCAGCAGTTGGACCACGAACCCCGGGGAGCTGTTTTTT. It specifies CASSWTTNPGELFF.

This clonotype was picked up a small number of times. The rearrangement joins TRBV24-1 to TRBJ1-1; 8 positions match TRBD1. The ends lost 4 bases at V and 3 bases at J; junction bases unmatched: 0. The CDR3 has 13 residues. Germline V gene sequence: CDR1 KGHDR, CDR2 SFDVKD. CDR3: CATSETGDTEAFF. The DNA of the CDR3 is TGTGCCACCAGTGAGACAGGGGACACTGAAGCTTTCTTT.

This clonotype was observed many times. The genes are TRBV29-1 and TRBJ1-1, with 7 bases identical to TRBD1. The V segment lost 7 bases and the J segment 1 base; nucleotides outside the gene matches: 9. Germline CDR1 is SQVTM and CDR2 is ANQGSEA. This CDR3 is built from 14 residues. The CDR3 sequence: CSANSQGRNTEAFF. In nucleotides, the CDR3 is TGCAGCGCTAACTCACAGGGGAGGAACACTGAAGCTTTCTTT. Full variable domain (missing parts from reference TRBV29-1 and TRBJ1-1): SAVISQKPSRDICQRGTSLTIQCQVDSQVTMMFWYRQQPGQSLTLIATANQGSEATYESGFVIDKFPISRPNLTFSTLTVSNMSPEDSSIYLCSANSQGRNTEAFFGQGTRLTVV.

The sample holds many counts of this clonotype. The V gene is TRBV29-1, the J gene TRBJ2-7, with D unclear. Trimming cost V 3 bases and J 3 bases, with 9 bases left between them. The CDR3 has 12 residues. CDR1 and CDR2 from the germline V gene are SQVTM and ANQGSEA. The CDR3 coding sequence is TGCAGCGTTGACACCGGTTTCTACGAGCAGTACTTC. Amino acids: CSVDTGFYEQYF.

This clonotype was detected ten times or more. The chain recombines TRBV6-5 with TRBJ2-1, with D hard to call. Germline V lookup: CDR1 MNHEY, CDR2 SVGAGI. Trimming took off 5 bases at V and 12 bases at J, with 8 bases between the two ends. This CDR3 contains 10 residues. This chain's CDR3 is CASSTETQFF. CDR3 bases: TGTGCCAGCAGTACAGAGACGCAGTTCTTC.

This clonotype was seen a few times. The J gene is TRBJ2-5, the V gene TRBV12-3 or TRBV12-4; 10 nucleotides agree with TRBD2. The J segment lost 3 bases and the V segment lost 5 bases, leaving 9 bases of the junction unmatched. The CDR3 consists of 16 residues. The CDR3 region is CASSKIAGGLKETQYF. For the CDR3, the DNA is TGTGCCAGCAGTAAGATAGCGGGAGGCCTGAAAGAGACCCAGTACTTC.

The rearrangement joins TRBV24-1 to TRBJ2-3, with D perhaps matching TRBD1 (6 bases). The CDR3 has 13 amino acids. The germline V and J ends were trimmed by 4 bases and 4 bases, with 8 bases remaining between them. Germline V CDR1 and CDR2: KGHDR, SFDVKD. The CDR3 spells CATSDRGADTQYF. Written as DNA, the CDR3 is TGTGCCACCAGTGACAGGGGTGCAGATACGCAGTATTTT.

This chain joins TRBV7-9 and TRBJ1-4; weak D call: TRBD1 (5 bases). This CDR3 has 14 residues. The germline CDR1 and CDR2 sequences are SEHNR and FQNEAQ (reference sequence). V was cut by 3 bases and J by 4 bases, with 9 bases left in between. The CDR3 DNA is TGTGCCAGCAGCTTGACCCAGGGTAATGAAAAACTGTTTTTT. Protein product: CASSLTQGNEKLFF.

This clonotype was seen repeatedly, ten times or more. This chain uses TRBV5-1 with TRBJ2-1; D gene unclear. The CDR3 runs 14 residues. CDR1 SGHRS and CDR2 YFSETQ come from the germline V gene. V was shortened by 5 bases and J by 0 bases, with 9 bases between the two germline ends. The CDR3 DNA reads TGCGCCAGCAGAGACCAGGACTCCTACAATGAGCAGTTCTTC. Translation gives CASRDQDSYNEQFF. Full variable domain (rest looked up from reference TRBV5-1 and TRBJ2-1): KAGVTQTPRYLIKTRGQQVTLSCSPISGHRSVSWYQQTPGQGLQFLFEYFSETQRNKGNFPGRFSGRQFSNSRSEMNVSTLELGDSALYLCASRDQDSYNEQFFGPGTRLTVL.

The J gene is TRBJ2-1, the V gene TRBV5-1; D uncertain. Germline CDR1 is SGHRS and CDR2 is YFSETQ. This CDR3 has 15 residues. The V and J ends lost 0 bases and 5 bases respectively, with 12 bases between them. The CDR3 DNA is TGCGCCAGCAGCTTGGCCGTTCGCGGAAACAATGAGCAGTTCTTC. This translates into CASSLAVRGNNEQFF.

There are many counts of this clonotype. The chain joins TRBV4-1 to TRBJ1-1; D is perhaps TRBD1 (5 bases). This CDR3 has 15 amino acids. The V and J ends lost 3 bases and 3 bases respectively, with 14 bases between them. Germline CDR1 is MGHRA and CDR2 is YSYEKL. The CDR3 nucleotides are TGCGCCAGCAGCCATCCCTTTGGCAGGGACACTGAAGCTTTCTTT. Translating gives CASSHPFGRDTEAFF.

A few counts support this clonotype. This chain links TRBV4-3 with TRBJ2-3; TRBD2 agrees at 7 bases. The germline gives CDR1 LGHNA, CDR2 YSLEER. The CDR3 has 15 residues. V was pared by 0 bases and J by 3 bases, with 3 bases of the junction left unmatched. CDR3 nucleotide sequence: TGCGCCAGCAGCCAAGAAGGGACTACGACAGATACGCAGTATTTT. This translates into CASSQEGTTTDTQYF.

This clonotype was seen ten or more times. V usage is TRBV12-3 or TRBV12-4 and J usage is TRBJ1-1; perhaps TRBD1 as D (5 bases). The CDR3 is made up of 13 amino acids. V was trimmed by 10 bases and J by 4 bases, leaving 16 bases between them. CDR3 sequence reads: CATRGGSGTEAFF. CDR3 DNA: TGTGCCACCCGGGGGGGGTCGGGCACTGAAGCTTTCTTT.

This rearrangement joins TRBV30 to TRBJ1-1, with D hard to call. The CDR3 has 14 amino acids. The V gene lost 0 bases and the J gene lost 3 bases, with 11 bases spanning the gap. Germline V gene data show CDR1 as GTSNPN and CDR2 as SVGIG (reference sequence). In nucleotides, the CDR3 is TGTGCCTGGAGTGTACAAGGGTTCGACACTGAAGCTTTCTTT. Translation: CAWSVQGFDTEAFF. Full variable domain (remainder filled in from reference TRBV30 and TRBJ1-1): SQTIHQWPATLVQPVGSPLSLECTVEGTSNPNLYWYRQAAGRGLQLLFYSVGIGQISSEVPQNLSASRPQDRQFILSSKKLLLSDSGFYLCAWSVQGFDTEAFFGQGTRLTVV.

This clonotype was counted a few times. This chain uses TRBV19 with TRBJ2-7; perhaps D is TRBD1 or TRBD2 (5 bases each). CDR1 and CDR2 (germline): LNHDA, SQIVND (reference sequence). This CDR3 comprises 15 residues. The ends were cut back, 3 bases at V and 2 bases at J, with 14 bases in the middle. This chain's CDR3 is CASSILGTPAYEQYF. CDR3 in DNA: TGTGCCAGTAGTATTCTCGGGACGCCCGCCTACGAGCAGTACTTC.

This clonotype was observed at least ten times. This chain links TRBV12-3 or TRBV12-4 with TRBJ2-1, with D uncertain. The CDR3 extends over 14 amino acids. Trimming left V 3 bases short and J 6 bases short, with 12 bases between. The CDR3 sequence is CASSFAPVGNEQFF. DNA of the CDR3: TGTGCCAGCAGTTTCGCCCCTGTAGGCAATGAGCAGTTCTTC.

This clonotype was counted at least ten times. The chain joins TRBV10-3 to TRBJ2-5, with 7 bases fitting TRBD1. Per the germline V gene, CDR1 is ENHRY and CDR2 is SYGVKD. The CDR3 spans 14 residues. V shed 6 bases and J 4 bases; nucleotides not matched to a gene: 8. CDR3 sequence: CAIRKDRDGETQYF. The CDR3 coding sequence is TGTGCCATCAGGAAAGACAGGGATGGAGAGACCCAGTACTTC.

This chain joins TRBV7-3 and TRBJ2-6; tentatively, D is TRBD2 (6 bases). The V end lost 0 bases, the J end lost 1 base, and 10 bases lay between the germline ends. This CDR3 spans 17 amino acids. From germline, CDR1 is SGHTA and CDR2 FQGTGA. The CDR3 bases are TGTGCCAGCAGCTTAACGTTCCGGGGGTCTGGGGCCAACGTCCTGACTTTC. Encoded protein: CASSLTFRGSGANVLTF. The full variable domain, rest sourced from reference TRBV7-3 and TRBJ2-6, is GAGVSQTPSNKVTEKGKYVELRCDPISGHTALYWYRQSLGQGPEFLIYFQGTGAADDSGLPNDRFFAVRPEGSVSTLKIQRTERGDSAVYLCASSLTFRGSGANVLTFGAGSRLTVL.

This clonotype was found a few times. DNA of the CDR3: TGTGCCAGCAGCGTAGCGATAGAGAATCCCCAAGAGACCCAGTACTTC. Its protein is CASSVAIENPQETQYF. The rearrangement uses TRBV9 and TRBJ2-5; D gene uncertain. Germline assignment: CDR1 SGDLS and CDR2 YYNGEE. With 0 bases removed from V and 1 base from J, the gap between germline ends came to 13 bases. This CDR3 has 16 residues.

This clonotype was seen at least ten times. The V gene is TRBV20-1, the J gene TRBJ2-1; D remains ambiguous. The CDR3 is made up of 13 amino acids. Trimming stripped 0 bases from V and 15 bases from J, with 18 bases between. Germline CDR1 DFQATT, CDR2 SNEGSKA (reference sequence). As DNA, the CDR3 is TGCAGTGCTAGAGATGACTCCCCCCTCAGGCTGTTCTTC. Translated, it gives CSARDDSPLRLFF.

The sample holds many counts of this clonotype. The chain is built from TRBV20-1 and TRBJ2-7; 9 nucleotides line up with TRBD1. V was clipped by 5 bases and J by 4 bases; unmatched bases: 6. The CDR3 consists of 13 residues. CDR1 is DFQATT and CDR2 is SNEGSKA in the germline V gene (reference sequence). Here the CDR3 DNA reads TGCAGTGCTCTTGGACAGGGGTCGTACGAGCAGTACGTC. Translation gives CSALGQGSYEQYV.

This clonotype came up many times. An end of the junction differs from the germline gene, which may be a read error. The rearrangement joins TRBV5-1 to TRBJ2-6; TRBD2 might be the D (7 bases). Germline V lookup: CDR1 SGHRS, CDR2 YFSETQ. This CDR3 comprises 18 residues. Here the CDR3 reads CASSLDQAIGEGVNVLTF. CDR3 coding DNA: TGCGCCAGCAGCTTGGATCAGGCCATTGGGGAGGGGGTCAACGTCCTGACTTTC.

This clonotype came up many times. The V and J genes are TRBV3-1 and TRBJ2-2, with D unclear. The CDR3 has 15 residues. Germline values: CDR1 LGHDT, CDR2 YNNKEL (reference sequence). V lost 1 base and J lost 1, with 7 bases in between. CDR3 DNA sequence: TGTGCCAGCAGCCAAGCCTTGGAGAACACCGGGGAGCTGTTTTTT. Translation: CASSQALENTGELFF.

This clonotype has at least ten counts. The chain has TRBV20-1 and TRBJ2-4; D is unresolved. V lost 0 bases to trimming and J lost 2 bases, with 5 bases between them. From germline, CDR1 is DFQATT and CDR2 SNEGSKA (reference sequence). This CDR3 contains 13 residues. This chain's CDR3 is CSARERTKNIQYF. The CDR3 nucleotides read TGCAGTGCTAGAGAGCGGACCAAAAACATTCAGTACTTC.

This clonotype was picked up many times. V gene TRBV6-5 combines with J gene TRBJ2-3; 7 nucleotides agree with TRBD1. The V gene end was trimmed by 2 bases and the J gene end by 9 bases; junction bases not matched to a gene: 11. Germline lookup yields CDR1 MNHEY and CDR2 SVGAGI. The CDR3 runs 15 residues. The DNA for the CDR3 is TGTGCCAGCAGTTACGAAAGGGGGCTGCAGGTGACGCAGTATTTT. It yields the protein CASSYERGLQVTQYF.

Ten or more counts support this clonotype. The CDR3 loop is CASADLGLVEQYF. CDR3 sequence (DNA): TGTGCCAGTGCGGACCTGGGTCTTGTCGAGCAGTACTTC. The gene calls are TRBV10-3 and TRBJ2-7; D unresolved. The germline V and J ends were trimmed by 10 bases and 6 bases, with 19 bases remaining between them. The CDR3 loop spans 13 amino acids. Looked up from germline, CDR1 is ENHRY and CDR2 is SYGVKD.